These T cell receptor beta chains were read from a single sample in a study of shared clonotypes between healthy human individuals. Only in-frame clones appear in the TCRdb table, and some are missing; sequencing was by immunoSEQ multiplex PCR. The sample includes some 500,000 clones, roughly 78% of them seen just once. Sequencing was done on a sample of PBMCs. The receptors originated from a woman between 40 and 55 years old in good health. Some clones in this sample may be carry-over from other donors' samples. CDR3s include the opening cysteine and the closing phenylalanine or tryptophan. Each record gives: V gene, D gene, clone size, J gene, CDR3 DNA, CDR3 protein. D genes are given only for firm matches. Clone size, where shown, is once, few, many, or a class for clones that have expanded.

V gene: TRBV7-2
D gene: TRBD2
clone size: .
J gene: TRBJ2-1
CDR3 DNA: TGTGCCAGCAGCTTAGCTCGCGGGAGGGGTATCTACAATGAGCAGTTCTTC
CDR3 protein: CASSLARGRGIYNEQFF

V gene: TRBV18
D gene: TRBD2
clone size: .
J gene: TRBJ2-7
CDR3 DNA: TGTGCCAGCTCACCACCGGGACTAGCGGGAGATACGGGGCAGTACTTC
CDR3 protein: CASSPPGLAGDTGQYF

V gene: TRBV7-2
D gene: .
clone size: .
J gene: TRBJ1-2
CDR3 DNA: TGTGCCAGCACCTTATTTCAGCAGGCCTATGGCTACACCTTC
CDR3 protein: CASTLFQQAYGYTF

V gene: TRBV28
D gene: TRBD1
clone size: .
J gene: TRBJ2-7
CDR3 DNA: TGTGCCAGCAGTCCCTCCGGGACAGGGGGGCAGTACTTC
CDR3 protein: CASSPSGTGGQYF

V gene: TRBV19
D gene: .
clone size: .
J gene: TRBJ1-3
CDR3 DNA: TGTGCCAGTAGTATAGCCCGAAACACCATATATTTT
CDR3 protein: CASSIARNTIYF

V gene: TRBV15
D gene: .
clone size: .
J gene: TRBJ2-1
CDR3 DNA: TGTGCCACCAGCAGAGATAGGGGCGCGGGGTACAATGAGCAGTTCTTC
CDR3 protein: CATSRDRGAGYNEQFF

V gene: TRBV5-1
D gene: .
clone size: once
J gene: TRBJ2-1
CDR3 DNA: TGCGCCAGCAGCTTGGCCCCAGGGGGGAACAATGAGCAGTTCTTC
CDR3 protein: CASSLAPGGNNEQFF

V gene: TRBV28
D gene: TRBD2
clone size: few
J gene: TRBJ2-5
CDR3 DNA: TGTGCCAGCAGTTTATCCGGGGAGGGAGGGGAGACCCAGTACTTC
CDR3 protein: CASSLSGEGGETQYF

V gene: TRBV10-3
D gene: .
clone size: .
J gene: TRBJ2-7
CDR3 DNA: TGTGCCATCAGTGAGCCATCCTTACCCTACGAGCAGTACTTC
CDR3 protein: CAISEPSLPYEQYF

V gene: TRBV10-2
D gene: .
clone size: .
J gene: TRBJ2-3
CDR3 DNA: TGCGCCAGCAGGACCGGGACTTATTACACAGATACGCAGTATTTT
CDR3 protein: CASRTGTYYTDTQYF